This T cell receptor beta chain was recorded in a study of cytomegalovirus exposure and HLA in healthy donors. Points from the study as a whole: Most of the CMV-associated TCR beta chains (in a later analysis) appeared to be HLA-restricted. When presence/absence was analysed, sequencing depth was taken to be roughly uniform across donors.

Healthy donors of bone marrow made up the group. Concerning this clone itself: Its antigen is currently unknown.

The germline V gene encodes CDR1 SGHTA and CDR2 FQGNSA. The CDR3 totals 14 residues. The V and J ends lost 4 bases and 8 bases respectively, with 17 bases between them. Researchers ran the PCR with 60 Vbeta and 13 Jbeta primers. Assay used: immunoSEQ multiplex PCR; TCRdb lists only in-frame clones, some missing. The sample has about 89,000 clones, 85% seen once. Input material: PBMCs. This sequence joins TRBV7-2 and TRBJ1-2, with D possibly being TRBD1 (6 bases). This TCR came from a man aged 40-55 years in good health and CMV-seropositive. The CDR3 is CASSSTGSMLGYTF. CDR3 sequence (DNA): TGTGCCAGCAGCTCAACAGGGAGTATGTTGGGCTACACCTTC.